These 20 T cell receptor beta chains were sequenced from one sample in a study of cytomegalovirus exposure and HLA in healthy donors. The table came from immunoSEQ multiplex PCR; TCRdb's copy has only in-frame clones and leaves some out. The sample consists of 150,000 to 200,000 clones, roughly 81% of them appearing once. Sequenced: PBMCs. The receptors originated from a woman in her twenties or thirties in good health and CMV-seronegative.

This sequence joins TRBV5-8 and TRBJ2-7; D ambiguous. The CDR3 loop spans 15 amino acids. CDR1 is SGHTS, CDR2 YDEGEE, per germline. The V gene lost 0 bases and the J gene lost 2 bases, with 12 bases spanning the gap. CDR3 nucleotides: TGTGCCAGCAGCTTGGTTCCTGGGCCAACCTACGAGCAGTACTTC. Protein: CASSLVPGPTYEQYF.

The V gene is TRBV4-2, the J gene TRBJ1-1; D gene uncertain. Trimming left V 7 bases short and J 1 base short, with 16 bases between. Germline V gives CDR1 LGHNA, CDR2 YNFKEQ. The CDR3 extends over 15 amino acids. The CDR3 is CASTSEDSGNTEAFF. CDR3 DNA: TGTGCCAGCACTTCCGAGGACTCGGGGAACACTGAAGCTTTCTTT.

This chain uses TRBV5-1 with TRBJ1-2, with D tentatively TRBD1 (6 bases). Germline V gene sequence: CDR1 SGHRS, CDR2 YFSETQ. V lost 0 bases and J lost 2, with 8 bases in between. The CDR3 consists of 14 residues. The CDR3 bases are TGCGCCAGCAGCTTGGCTGGACAGAACTATGGCTACACCTTC. The encoded protein is CASSLAGQNYGYTF.

The J gene is TRBJ2-3, the V gene TRBV5-1; possible D gene TRBD1, 6 bases. Germline V gene sequence: CDR1 SGHRS, CDR2 YFSETQ. This CDR3 spans 16 amino acids. The V gene lost 3 bases and the J gene lost 0 bases, with 14 bases spanning the gap. DNA for the CDR3: TGCGCCAGCAGCTACTCGACAGGAGCTAGCACAGATACGCAGTATTTT. It encodes CASSYSTGASTDTQYF.

V gene TRBV30 combines with J gene TRBJ1-2, with TRBD1 identical over 8 bases. The CDR3 spans 14 residues. CDR1 is GTSNPN and CDR2 is SVGIG in the germline V gene (reference sequence). The trim removed 6 bases at V and 4 bases at J, leaving 10 bases unmatched. Here the CDR3 reads CACPRQGIPYGYTF. In nucleotides, the CDR3 is TGTGCCTGTCCGCGACAGGGGATCCCCTATGGCTACACCTTC.

V is TRBV4-1 and J is TRBJ2-4; the match to TRBD2 covers 7 bases. CDR3 size: 16 residues. Losses at the gene ends were 4 bases for V and 1 base for J; bases not matched to a gene: 7. CDR1 and CDR2 from the germline V gene are MGHRA and YSYEKL. In DNA, the CDR3 is TGCGCCAGCAGCCCGAGAGGGAGGGCGGCCAAAAACATTCAGTACTTC. Translated, it gives CASSPRGRAAKNIQYF.

V usage is TRBV18 and J usage is TRBJ1-1, with D possibly TRBD1 on 6 matching bases. V was clipped by 3 bases and J by 3 bases, with 17 bases between them. The CDR3 has 16 amino acids. Germline CDR1 KGHSH, CDR2 LQKENI. The CDR3 loop reads CASSPLQGLGDTEAFF. CDR3 bases: TGTGCCAGCTCACCCCTCCAGGGGCTGGGGGACACTGAAGCTTTCTTT.

V usage is TRBV6-1 and J usage is TRBJ1-3; D call uncertain. V was trimmed by 2 bases and J by 0 bases, leaving 8 bases between them. Per germline, CDR1 MNHNS and CDR2 SASEGT. This CDR3 is 15 amino acids long. CDR3 region: CASSEFTSSGNTIYF. In nucleotides, the CDR3 is TGTGCCAGCAGTGAATTTACGAGCTCTGGAAACACCATATATTTT.

This clone was observed at least ten times. The rearrangement links TRBV11-2 to TRBJ1-2; unclear D gene. The CDR3 runs to 12 residues. V was pared by 5 bases and J by 4 bases, with 8 bases between. Germline V gene data show CDR1 as SGHAT and CDR2 as FQNNGV. CDR3 residues: CASSGEGYGYTF. The CDR3 nucleotides are TGTGCCAGCAGCGGGGAGGGCTATGGCTACACCTTC.

This clone was detected a few times. This chain connects TRBV28 to TRBJ1-2; D gene ambiguous. Trimming pared 3 bases from V and 5 bases from J, leaving 7 bases between. The germline V gene encodes CDR1 MDHEN and CDR2 SYDVKM. The CDR3 runs to 12 residues. This CDR3 is CASSLQLYGYTF. The CDR3 DNA is TGTGCCAGCAGTTTGCAGTTATATGGCTACACCTTC.

This clone was observed a few times. The V call is TRBV28, the J call TRBJ1-1; a weak D match, TRBD1 (6 bases). Deletions cut 4 bases from V and 10 bases from J, with 16 bases between. The CDR3 covers 13 residues. Germline V gives CDR1 MDHEN, CDR2 SYDVKM. Here the CDR3 DNA reads TGTGCCAGCAGTTCCCCCCTCGGGGGGCGAGCTTTCTTT. The encoded protein is CASSSPLGGRAFF. Full variable domain (rest looked up from reference TRBV28 and TRBJ1-1): DVKVTQSSRYLVKRTGEKVFLECVQDMDHENMFWYRQDPGLGLRLIYFSYDVKMKEKGDIPEGYSVSREKKERFSLILESASTNQTSMYLCASSSPLGGRAFFGQGTRLTVV.

This chain joins TRBV11-2 and TRBJ2-7; the D gene is possibly TRBD1 (5 bases). Per the germline V gene, CDR1 is SGHAT and CDR2 is FQNNGV. The CDR3 is 15 residues long. With 4 bases removed from V and 3 bases from J, the gap between germline ends came to 16 bases. The CDR3 coding sequence is TGTGCCAGCAGCTCCTCGGGCAGGGCGATCTACGAGCAGTACTTC. It yields the protein CASSSSGRAIYEQYF.

In nucleotides, the CDR3 is TGTGCCACCCAAAATGAGCAGTTCTTC. It yields the protein CATQNEQFF. This chain uses TRBV6-5 with TRBJ2-1; D gene unclear. The CDR3 loop spans 9 amino acids. V lost 10 bases and J lost 7, with 5 bases in between. Germline lookup yields CDR1 MNHEY and CDR2 SVGAGI.

The V and J genes are TRBV6-6 and TRBJ1-6; 9 bases align to TRBD1. The germline CDR1 and CDR2 sequences are MNHNY and SVGAGI (reference sequence). The length of the CDR3 is 15 residues. The J segment lost 9 bases and the V segment lost 6 bases, leaving 9 bases of the junction unmatched. CDR3 nucleotide sequence: TGTGCCAGCAGCCCCCGGGACAGGGTCAGTTCACCCCTCCACTTT. Its translation is CASSPRDRVSSPLHF.

This chain links TRBV7-6 with TRBJ2-1, with TRBD2 matching over 13 bases. The V gene's germline CDR1 is SGHVS and CDR2 FNYEAQ. The CDR3 runs 16 residues. With V trimmed by 4 bases and J by 10 bases, 10 bases remained unmatched. In nucleotides, the CDR3 is TGTGCCAGCAGCTCCTCCGCGACTAGCGGGAGGAGGGAGCAGTTCTTC. Translated: CASSSSATSGRREQFF.

This sequence joins TRBV27 and TRBJ1-5; 9 bases line up with TRBD1. The V and J ends lost 6 bases and 0 bases, in that order; junction bases with no gene match: 12. This CDR3 spans 18 amino acids. In germline, CDR1 is MNHEY, CDR2 SMNVEV (reference sequence). The CDR3 DNA sequence: TGTGCCAGCAGGCCCGCCGGGACAGGGTTTTCTAGCAATCAGCCCCAGCATTTT. Translated, it gives CASRPAGTGFSSNQPQHF.

This clone appeared once. The CDR3 spells CASSWGLGNQPQHF. CDR3 DNA: TGTGCCAGCAGCTGGGGACTTGGGAATCAGCCCCAGCATTTT. The rearrangement links TRBV5-5 to TRBJ1-5; tentative D call: TRBD1 (5 bases). Germline loops: CDR1 SGHKS, CDR2 YYEKEE (reference sequence). The CDR3 runs to 14 residues. The ends were cut back, 3 bases at V and 4 bases at J, with 11 bases in the middle.

The chain has TRBV7-9 and TRBJ2-2; TRBD1 agrees at 7 bases. Per germline, CDR1 SEHNR and CDR2 FQNEAQ (reference sequence). J was trimmed by 4 bases and V by 4 bases; bases with no gene match: 6. CDR3 length: 15 amino acids. The CDR3, as DNA: TGTGCCAGCAGCTCGAGACAGGGACCCACCGGGGAGCTGTTTTTT. Its translation is CASSSRQGPTGELFF.

This clone was picked up a small number of times. V is TRBV30 and J is TRBJ1-1, with D tentatively TRBD1 (6 bases). Between the trimmed V and J ends, which lost 3 bases and 1 base, there was a span of 9 bases. In germline, CDR1 is GTSNPN, CDR2 SVGIG (reference sequence). The CDR3 sequence is 13 residues long. The CDR3 sequence: CAWSLQGNTEAFF. The CDR3 DNA reads as TGTGCCTGGAGCTTACAGGGGAACACTGAAGCTTTCTTT.

V gene TRBV7-2 combines with J gene TRBJ2-1, with D possibly matching TRBD1 (5 bases). This CDR3 has 14 residues. V gave up 4 bases and J gave up 3 bases, with 10 bases separating them. The germline gives CDR1 SGHTA, CDR2 FQGNSA. CDR3 region: CASSSWGLYNEQFF. The CDR3 region has the DNA TGTGCCAGCAGCTCGTGGGGCCTCTACAATGAGCAGTTCTTC.